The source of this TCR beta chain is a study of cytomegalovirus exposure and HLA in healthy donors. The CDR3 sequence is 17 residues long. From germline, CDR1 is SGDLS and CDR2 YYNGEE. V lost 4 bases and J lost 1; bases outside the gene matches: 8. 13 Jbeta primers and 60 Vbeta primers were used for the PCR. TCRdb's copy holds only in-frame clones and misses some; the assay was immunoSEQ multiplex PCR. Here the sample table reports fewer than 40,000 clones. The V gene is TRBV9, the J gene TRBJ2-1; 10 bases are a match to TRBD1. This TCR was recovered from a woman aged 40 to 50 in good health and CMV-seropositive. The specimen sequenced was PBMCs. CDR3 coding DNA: TGTGCCAGCAGCCCTCGGACAGGGGGGGGGTCCTACAATGAGCAGTTCTTC. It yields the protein CASSPRTGGGSYNEQFF.